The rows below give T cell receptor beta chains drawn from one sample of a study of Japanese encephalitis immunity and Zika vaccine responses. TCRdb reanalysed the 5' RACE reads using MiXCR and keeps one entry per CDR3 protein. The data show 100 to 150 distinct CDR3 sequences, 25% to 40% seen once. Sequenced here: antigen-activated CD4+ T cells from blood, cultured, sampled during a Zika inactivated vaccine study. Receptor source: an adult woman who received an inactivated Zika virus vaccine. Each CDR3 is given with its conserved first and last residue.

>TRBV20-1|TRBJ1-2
CSAATEGYGYTF
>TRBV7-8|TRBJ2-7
CASSLAVAGDTYEQYF
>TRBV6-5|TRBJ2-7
CASVRGTGFTREQYF
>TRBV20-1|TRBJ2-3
CSARGRSPLDTQYF
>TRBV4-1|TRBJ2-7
CASSQGLLLYEQYF
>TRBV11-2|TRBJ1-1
CASSFARGPTEAFF
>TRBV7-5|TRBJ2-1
CISVPELVAHGTGRVGEQFF
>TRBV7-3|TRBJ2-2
CASSLTFPGELFF
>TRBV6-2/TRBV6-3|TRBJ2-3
CASRLYDTQYF
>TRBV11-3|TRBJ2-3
CARLGGATQYF
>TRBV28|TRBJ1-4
CASETGGSDEKLFF
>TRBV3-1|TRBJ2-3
CASSQRSGTDTQYF
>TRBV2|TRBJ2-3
CASNPRESTDTQYF
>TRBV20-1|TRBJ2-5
CSAEQRLGETQYF